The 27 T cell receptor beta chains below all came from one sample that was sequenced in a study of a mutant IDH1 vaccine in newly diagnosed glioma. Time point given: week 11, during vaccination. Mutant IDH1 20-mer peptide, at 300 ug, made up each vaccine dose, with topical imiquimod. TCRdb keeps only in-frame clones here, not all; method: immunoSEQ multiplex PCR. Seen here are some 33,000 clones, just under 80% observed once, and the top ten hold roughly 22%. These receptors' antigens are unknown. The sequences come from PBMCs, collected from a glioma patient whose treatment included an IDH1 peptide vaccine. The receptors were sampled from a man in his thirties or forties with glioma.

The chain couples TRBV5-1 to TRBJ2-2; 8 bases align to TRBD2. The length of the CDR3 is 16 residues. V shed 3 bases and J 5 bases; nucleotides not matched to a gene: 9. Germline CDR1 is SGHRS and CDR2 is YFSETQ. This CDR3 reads CASSSPSGGYTGELFF. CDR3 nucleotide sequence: TGCGCCAGCAGCTCCCCCTCGGGGGGGTATACCGGGGAGCTGTTTTTT.

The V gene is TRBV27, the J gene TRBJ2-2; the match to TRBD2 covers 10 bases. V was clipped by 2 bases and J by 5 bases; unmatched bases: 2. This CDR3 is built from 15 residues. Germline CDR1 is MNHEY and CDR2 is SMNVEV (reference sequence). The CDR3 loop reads CASSLLAGVTGELFF. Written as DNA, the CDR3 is TGTGCCAGCAGTTTACTAGCGGGGGTTACCGGGGAGCTGTTTTTT.

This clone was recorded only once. The CDR3 region has the DNA TGTGCCAGCAGCCCGGGACAGGGAGGGTACGAGCAGTACTTC. It is translated as CASSPGQGGYEQYF. The rearrangement joins TRBV27 to TRBJ2-7; 9 positions match TRBD1. The CDR3 sequence is 14 residues long. The junction had 7 bases not matched to a gene; V was cut back by 6 bases and J by 4 bases. CDR1 and CDR2 from the germline V gene are MNHEY and SMNVEV (reference sequence).

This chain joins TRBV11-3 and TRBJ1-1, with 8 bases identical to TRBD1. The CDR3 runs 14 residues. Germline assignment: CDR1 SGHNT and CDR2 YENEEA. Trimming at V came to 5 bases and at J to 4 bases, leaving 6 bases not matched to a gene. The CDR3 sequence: CASSPGQGSTEAFF. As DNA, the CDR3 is TGTGCCAGCAGCCCCGGACAGGGAAGCACTGAAGCTTTCTTT.

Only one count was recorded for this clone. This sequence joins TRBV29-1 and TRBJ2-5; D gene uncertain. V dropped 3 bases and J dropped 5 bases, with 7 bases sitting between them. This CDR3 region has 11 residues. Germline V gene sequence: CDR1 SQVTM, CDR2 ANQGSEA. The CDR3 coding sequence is TGCAGCGTTGAGTTGCGCGAGACCCAGTACTTC. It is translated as CSVELRETQYF.

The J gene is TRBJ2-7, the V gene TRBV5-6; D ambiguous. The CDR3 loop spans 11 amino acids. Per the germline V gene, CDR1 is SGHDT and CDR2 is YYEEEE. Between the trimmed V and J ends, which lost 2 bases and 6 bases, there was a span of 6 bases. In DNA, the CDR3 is TGTGCCAGCAGCTTTCAGGTCGAGCAGTACTTC. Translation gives CASSFQVEQYF.

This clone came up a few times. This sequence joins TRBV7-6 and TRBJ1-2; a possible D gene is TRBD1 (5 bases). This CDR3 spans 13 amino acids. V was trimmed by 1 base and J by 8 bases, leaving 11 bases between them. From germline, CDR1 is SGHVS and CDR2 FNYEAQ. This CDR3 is CASSLVGGGGYTF. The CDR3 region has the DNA TGTGCCAGCAGCTTAGTTGGGGGTGGAGGCTACACCTTC.

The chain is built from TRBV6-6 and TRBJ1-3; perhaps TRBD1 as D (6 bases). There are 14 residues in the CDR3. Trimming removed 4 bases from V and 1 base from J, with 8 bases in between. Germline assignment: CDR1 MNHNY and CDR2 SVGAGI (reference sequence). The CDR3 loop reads CASSSGVSGNTIYF. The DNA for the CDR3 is TGTGCCAGCAGTTCAGGGGTGTCTGGAAACACCATATATTTT.

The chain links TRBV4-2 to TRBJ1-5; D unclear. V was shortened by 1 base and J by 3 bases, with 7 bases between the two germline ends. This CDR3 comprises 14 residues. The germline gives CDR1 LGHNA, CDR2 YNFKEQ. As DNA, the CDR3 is TGTGCCAGCAGCCAAGGGGCATACAATCAGCCCCAGCATTTT. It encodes CASSQGAYNQPQHF.

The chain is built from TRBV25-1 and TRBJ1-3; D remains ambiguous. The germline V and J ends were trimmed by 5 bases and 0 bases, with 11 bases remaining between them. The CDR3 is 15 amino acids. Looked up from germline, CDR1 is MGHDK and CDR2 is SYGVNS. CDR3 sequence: CASSLLGDSGNTIYF. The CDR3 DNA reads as TGTGCCAGCAGTTTACTGGGTGACTCTGGAAACACCATATATTTT.

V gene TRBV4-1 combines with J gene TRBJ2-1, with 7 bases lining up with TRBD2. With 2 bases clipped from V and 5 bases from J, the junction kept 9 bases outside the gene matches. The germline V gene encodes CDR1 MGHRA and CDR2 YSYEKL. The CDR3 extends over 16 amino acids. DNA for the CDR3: TGCGCCAGCAGCCAAAGTAGACGGGGGGACCACAATGAGCAGTTCTTC. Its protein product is CASSQSRRGDHNEQFF.

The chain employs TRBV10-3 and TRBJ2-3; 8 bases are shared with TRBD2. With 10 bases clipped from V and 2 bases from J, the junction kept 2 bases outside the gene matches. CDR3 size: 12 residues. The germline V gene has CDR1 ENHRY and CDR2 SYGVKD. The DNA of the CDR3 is TGTGCCACGGGGGGGGACACAGATACGCAGTATTTT. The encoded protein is CATGGDTDTQYF.

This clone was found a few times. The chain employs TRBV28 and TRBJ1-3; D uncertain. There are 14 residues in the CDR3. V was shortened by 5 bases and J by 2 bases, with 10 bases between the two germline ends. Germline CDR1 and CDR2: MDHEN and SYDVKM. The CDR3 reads CASSAGLAGNTIYF. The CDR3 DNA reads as TGTGCCAGCAGTGCAGGACTTGCTGGAAACACCATATATTTT.

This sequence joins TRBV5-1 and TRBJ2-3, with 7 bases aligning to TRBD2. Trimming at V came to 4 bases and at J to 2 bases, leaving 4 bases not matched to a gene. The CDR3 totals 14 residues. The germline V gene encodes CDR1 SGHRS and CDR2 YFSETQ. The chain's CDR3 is CASSQAGDTDTQYF. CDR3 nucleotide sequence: TGCGCCAGCAGCCAGGCGGGGGACACAGATACGCAGTATTTT. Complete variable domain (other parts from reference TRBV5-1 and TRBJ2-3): KAGVTQTPRYLIKTRGQQVTLSCSPISGHRSVSWYQQTPGQGLQFLFEYFSETQRNKGNFPGRFSGRQFSNSRSEMNVSTLELGDSALYLCASSQAGDTDTQYFGPGTRLTVL.

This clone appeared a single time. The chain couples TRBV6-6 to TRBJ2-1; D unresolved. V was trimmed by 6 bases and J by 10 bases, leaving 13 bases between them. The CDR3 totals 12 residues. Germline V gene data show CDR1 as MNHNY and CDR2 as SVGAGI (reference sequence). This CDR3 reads CASSTDSLEQFF. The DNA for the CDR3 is TGTGCCAGCAGCACCGACTCTTTGGAGCAGTTCTTC.

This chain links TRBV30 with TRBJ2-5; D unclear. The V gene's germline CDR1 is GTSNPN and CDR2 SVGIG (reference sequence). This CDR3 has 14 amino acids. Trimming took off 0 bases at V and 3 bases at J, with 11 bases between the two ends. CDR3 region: CAWSVGSVKETQYF. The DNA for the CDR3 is TGTGCCTGGAGTGTAGGTTCAGTGAAAGAGACCCAGTACTTC.

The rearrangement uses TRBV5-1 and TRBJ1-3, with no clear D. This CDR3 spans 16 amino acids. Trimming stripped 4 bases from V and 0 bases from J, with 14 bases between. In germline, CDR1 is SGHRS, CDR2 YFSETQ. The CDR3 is CASSRATPDSGNTIYF. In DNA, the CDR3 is TGCGCCAGCAGCAGGGCCACTCCAGACTCTGGAAACACCATATATTTT.

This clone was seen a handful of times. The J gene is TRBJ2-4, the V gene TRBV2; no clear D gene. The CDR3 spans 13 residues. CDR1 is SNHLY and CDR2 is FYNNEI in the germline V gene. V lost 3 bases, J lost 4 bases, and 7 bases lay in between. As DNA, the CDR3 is TGTGCCAGCAGTGAGAGCTCGAAAAACATTCAGTACTTC. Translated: CASSESSKNIQYF.

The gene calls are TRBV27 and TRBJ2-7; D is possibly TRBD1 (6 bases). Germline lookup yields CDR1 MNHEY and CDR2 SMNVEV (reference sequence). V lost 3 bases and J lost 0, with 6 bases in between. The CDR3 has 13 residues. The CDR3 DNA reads TGTGCCAGCAGTTTGGACAGCTCCTACGAGCAGTACTTC. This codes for CASSLDSSYEQYF.

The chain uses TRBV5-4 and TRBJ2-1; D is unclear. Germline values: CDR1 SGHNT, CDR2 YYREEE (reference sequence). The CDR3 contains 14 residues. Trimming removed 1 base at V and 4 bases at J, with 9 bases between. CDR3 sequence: CASSLSKEYNEQFF. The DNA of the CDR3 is TGTGCCAGCAGCTTGTCTAAGGAATACAATGAGCAGTTCTTC.

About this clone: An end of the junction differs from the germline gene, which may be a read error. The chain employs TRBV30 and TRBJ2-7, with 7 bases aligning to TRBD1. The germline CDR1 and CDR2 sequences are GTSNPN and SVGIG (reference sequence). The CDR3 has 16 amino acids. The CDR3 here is CAWSRGGQGALYQQYF. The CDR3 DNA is TGTGCCTGGAGTCGAGGGGGCCAGGGTGCCCTCTACCAGCAGTACTTC.

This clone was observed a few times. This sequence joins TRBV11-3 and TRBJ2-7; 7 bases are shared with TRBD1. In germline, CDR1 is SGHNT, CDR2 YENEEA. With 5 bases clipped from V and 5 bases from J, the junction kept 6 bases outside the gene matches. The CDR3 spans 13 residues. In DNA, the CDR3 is TGTGCCAGCAGCCGGGGACAGATCCACGAGCAGTACTTC. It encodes CASSRGQIHEQYF.

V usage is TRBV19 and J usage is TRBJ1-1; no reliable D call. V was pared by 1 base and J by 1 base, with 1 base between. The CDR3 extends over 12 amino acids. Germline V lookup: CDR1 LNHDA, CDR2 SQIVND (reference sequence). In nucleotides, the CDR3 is TGTGCCAGTAGTATAGGGAACACTGAAGCTTTCTTT. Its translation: CASSIGNTEAFF.

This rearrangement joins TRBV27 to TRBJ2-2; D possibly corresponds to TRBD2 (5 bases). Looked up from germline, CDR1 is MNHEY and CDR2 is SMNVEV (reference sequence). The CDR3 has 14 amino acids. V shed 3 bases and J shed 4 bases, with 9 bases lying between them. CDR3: CASSFGGRTGELFF. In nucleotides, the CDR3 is TGTGCCAGCAGTTTTGGCGGGCGCACCGGGGAGCTGTTTTTT.

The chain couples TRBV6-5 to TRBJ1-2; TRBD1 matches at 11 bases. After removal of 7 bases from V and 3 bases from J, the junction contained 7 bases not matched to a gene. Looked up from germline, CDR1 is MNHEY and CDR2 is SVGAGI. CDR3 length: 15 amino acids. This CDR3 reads CASTEWTGGDYGYTF. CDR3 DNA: TGTGCCAGCACCGAGTGGACAGGGGGCGACTATGGCTACACCTTC.

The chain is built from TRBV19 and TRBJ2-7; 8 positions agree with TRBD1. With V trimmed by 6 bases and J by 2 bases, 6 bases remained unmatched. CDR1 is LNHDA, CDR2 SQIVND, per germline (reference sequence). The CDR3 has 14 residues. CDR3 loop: CASRAGTGAYEQYF. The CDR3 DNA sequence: TGTGCCAGTAGAGCCGGGACAGGAGCCTACGAGCAGTACTTC.

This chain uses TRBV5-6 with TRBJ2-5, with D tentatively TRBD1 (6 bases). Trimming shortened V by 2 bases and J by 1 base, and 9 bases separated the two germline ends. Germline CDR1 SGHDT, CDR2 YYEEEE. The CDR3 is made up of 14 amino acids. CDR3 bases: TGTGCCAGCAGCTTTAGGACAGCCCAAGAGACCCAGTACTTC. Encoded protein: CASSFRTAQETQYF.